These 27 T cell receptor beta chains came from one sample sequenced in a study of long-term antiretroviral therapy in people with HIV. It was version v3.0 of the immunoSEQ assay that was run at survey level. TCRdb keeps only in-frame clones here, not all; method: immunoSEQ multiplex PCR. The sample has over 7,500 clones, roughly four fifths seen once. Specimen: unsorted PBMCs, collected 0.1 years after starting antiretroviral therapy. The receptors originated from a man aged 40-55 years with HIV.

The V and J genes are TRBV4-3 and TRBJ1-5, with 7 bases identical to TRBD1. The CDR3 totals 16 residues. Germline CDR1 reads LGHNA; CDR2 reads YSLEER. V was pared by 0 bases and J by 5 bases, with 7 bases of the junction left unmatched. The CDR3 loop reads CASSQDIGTGDQPQHF. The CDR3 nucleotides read TGCGCCAGCAGCCAAGATATAGGAACAGGGGATCAGCCCCAGCATTTT.

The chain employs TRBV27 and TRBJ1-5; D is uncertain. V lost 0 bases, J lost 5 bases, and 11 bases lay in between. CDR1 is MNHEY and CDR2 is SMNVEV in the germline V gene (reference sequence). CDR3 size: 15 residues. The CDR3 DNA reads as TGTGCCAGCAGTTTATCGATGGGCAATCATCAGCCCCAGCATTTT. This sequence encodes CASSLSMGNHQPQHF.

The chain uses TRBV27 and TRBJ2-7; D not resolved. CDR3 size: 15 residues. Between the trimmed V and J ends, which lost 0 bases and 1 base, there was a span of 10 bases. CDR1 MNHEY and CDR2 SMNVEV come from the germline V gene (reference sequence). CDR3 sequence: CASSLSGITSYEQYF. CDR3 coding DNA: TGTGCCAGCAGTTTATCAGGGATTACTTCCTACGAGCAGTACTTC.

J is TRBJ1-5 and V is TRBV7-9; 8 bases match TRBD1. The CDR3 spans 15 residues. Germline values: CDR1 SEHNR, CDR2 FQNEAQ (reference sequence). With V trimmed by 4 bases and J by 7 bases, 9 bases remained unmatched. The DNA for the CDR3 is TGTGCCAGCAGCTCTAGCCAGGACAGGGCCCAGCCCCAGCATTTT. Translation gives CASSSSQDRAQPQHF.

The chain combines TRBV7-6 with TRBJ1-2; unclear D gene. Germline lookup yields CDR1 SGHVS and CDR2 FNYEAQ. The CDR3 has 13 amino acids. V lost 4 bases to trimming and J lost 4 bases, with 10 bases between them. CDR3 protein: CASSSRGFYGYTF. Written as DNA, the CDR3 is TGTGCCAGCAGCTCCCGCGGTTTCTATGGCTACACCTTC.

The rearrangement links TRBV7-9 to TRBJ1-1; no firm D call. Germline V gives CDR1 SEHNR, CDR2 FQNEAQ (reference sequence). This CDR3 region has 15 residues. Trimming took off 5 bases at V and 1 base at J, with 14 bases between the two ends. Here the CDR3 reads CASSPPVTQNTEAFF. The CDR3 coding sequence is TGTGCCAGCAGCCCCCCTGTGACCCAGAACACTGAAGCTTTCTTT.

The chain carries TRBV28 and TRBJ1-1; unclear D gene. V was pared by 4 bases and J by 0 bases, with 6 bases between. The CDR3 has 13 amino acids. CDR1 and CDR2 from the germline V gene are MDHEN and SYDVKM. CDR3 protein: CASSSLMNTEAFF. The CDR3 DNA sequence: TGTGCCAGCAGTTCGCTAATGAACACTGAAGCTTTCTTT.

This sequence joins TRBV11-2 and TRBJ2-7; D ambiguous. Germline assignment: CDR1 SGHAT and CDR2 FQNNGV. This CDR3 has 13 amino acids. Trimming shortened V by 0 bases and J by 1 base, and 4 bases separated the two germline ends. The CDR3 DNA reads TGTGCCAGCAGCTTAGATCCTTCCTACGAGCAGTACTTC. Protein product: CASSLDPSYEQYF.

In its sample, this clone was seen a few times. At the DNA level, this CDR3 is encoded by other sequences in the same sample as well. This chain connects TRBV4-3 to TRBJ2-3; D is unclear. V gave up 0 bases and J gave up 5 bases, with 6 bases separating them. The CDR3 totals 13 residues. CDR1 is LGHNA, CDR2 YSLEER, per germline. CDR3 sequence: CASSQDRVDTQYF. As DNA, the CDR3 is TGCGCCAGCAGCCAAGATCGAGTAGATACGCAGTATTTT.

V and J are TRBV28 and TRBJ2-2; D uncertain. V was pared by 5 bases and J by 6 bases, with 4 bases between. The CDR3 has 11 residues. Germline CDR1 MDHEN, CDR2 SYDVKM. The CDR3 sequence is CASSHPGELFF. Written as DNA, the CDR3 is TGTGCCAGCAGTCACCCCGGGGAGCTGTTTTTT.

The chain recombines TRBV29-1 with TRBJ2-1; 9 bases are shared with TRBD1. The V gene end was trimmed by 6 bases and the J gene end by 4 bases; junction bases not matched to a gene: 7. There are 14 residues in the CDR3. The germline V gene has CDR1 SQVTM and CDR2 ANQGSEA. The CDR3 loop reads CSVTGTGLYNEQFF. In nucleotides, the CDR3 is TGCAGCGTGACCGGGACAGGGCTTTACAATGAGCAGTTCTTC.

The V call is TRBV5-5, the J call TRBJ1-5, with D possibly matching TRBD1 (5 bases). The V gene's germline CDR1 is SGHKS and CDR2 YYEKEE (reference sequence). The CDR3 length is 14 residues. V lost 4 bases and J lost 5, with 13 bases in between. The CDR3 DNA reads TGTGCCAGCAGCCAGTGGGGGGGGGATCAGCCCCAGCATTTT. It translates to CASSQWGGDQPQHF.

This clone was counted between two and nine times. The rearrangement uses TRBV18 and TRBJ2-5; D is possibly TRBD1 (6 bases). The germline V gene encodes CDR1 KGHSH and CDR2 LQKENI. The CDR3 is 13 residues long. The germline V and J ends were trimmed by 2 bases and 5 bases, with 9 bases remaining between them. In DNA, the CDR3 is TGTGCCAGCTCACCAGGGGGCTGGGAGACCCAGTACTTC. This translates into CASSPGGWETQYF. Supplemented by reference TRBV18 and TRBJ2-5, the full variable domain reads NAGVMQNPRHLVRRRGQEARLRCSPMKGHSHVYWYRQLPEEGLKFMVYLQKENIIDESGMPKERFSAEFPKEGPSILRIQQVVRGDSAAYFCASSPGGWETQYFGPGTRLLVL.

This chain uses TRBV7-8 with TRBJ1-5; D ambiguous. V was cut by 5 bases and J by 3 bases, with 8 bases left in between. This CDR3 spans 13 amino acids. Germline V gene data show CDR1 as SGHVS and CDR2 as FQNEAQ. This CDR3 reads CASSQWANQPQHF. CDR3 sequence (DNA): TGTGCCAGCAGCCAATGGGCCAATCAGCCCCAGCATTTT. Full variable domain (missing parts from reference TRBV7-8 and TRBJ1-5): GAGVSQSPRYKVAKRGQDVALRCDPISGHVSLFWYQQALGQGPEFLTYFQNEAQLDKSGLPSDRFFAERPEGSVSTLKIQRTQQEDSAVYLCASSQWANQPQHFGDGTRLSIL.

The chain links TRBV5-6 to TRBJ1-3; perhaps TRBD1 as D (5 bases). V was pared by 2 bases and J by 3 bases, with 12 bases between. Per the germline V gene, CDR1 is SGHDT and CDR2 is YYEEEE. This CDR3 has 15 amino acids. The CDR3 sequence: CASSLAGGSGNTIYF. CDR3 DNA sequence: TGTGCCAGCAGCTTAGCCGGGGGGAGTGGAAACACCATATATTTT.

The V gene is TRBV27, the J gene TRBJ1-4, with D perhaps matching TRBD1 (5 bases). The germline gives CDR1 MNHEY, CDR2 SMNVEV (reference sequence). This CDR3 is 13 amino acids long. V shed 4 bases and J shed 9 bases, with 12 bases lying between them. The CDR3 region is CASSSAGLQKLFF. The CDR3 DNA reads TGTGCCAGCAGTTCAGCGGGGCTCCAAAAACTGTTTTTT.

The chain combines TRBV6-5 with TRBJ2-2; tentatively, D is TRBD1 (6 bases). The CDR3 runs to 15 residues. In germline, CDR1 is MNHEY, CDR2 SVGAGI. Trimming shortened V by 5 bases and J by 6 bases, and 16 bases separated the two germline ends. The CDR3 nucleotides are TGTGCCAGCAGTCTAACGGACAGAATGGCCGGGGAGCTGTTTTTT. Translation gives CASSLTDRMAGELFF.

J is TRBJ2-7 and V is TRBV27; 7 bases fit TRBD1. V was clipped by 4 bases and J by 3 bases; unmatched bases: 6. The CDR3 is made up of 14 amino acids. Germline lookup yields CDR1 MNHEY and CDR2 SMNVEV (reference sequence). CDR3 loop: CASSYYRDSYEQYF. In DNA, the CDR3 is TGTGCCAGCAGTTATTACCGGGACAGCTACGAGCAGTACTTC.

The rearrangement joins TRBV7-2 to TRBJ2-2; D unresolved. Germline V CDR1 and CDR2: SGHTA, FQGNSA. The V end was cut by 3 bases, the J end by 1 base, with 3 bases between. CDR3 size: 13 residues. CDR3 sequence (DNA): TGTGCCAGCAGCTTGAGGAACACCGGGGAGCTGTTTTTT. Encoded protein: CASSLRNTGELFF.

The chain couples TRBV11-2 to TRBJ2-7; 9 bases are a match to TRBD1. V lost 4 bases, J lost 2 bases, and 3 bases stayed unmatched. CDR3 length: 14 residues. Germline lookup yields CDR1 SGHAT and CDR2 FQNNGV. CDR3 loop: CASSSWTGAYEQYF. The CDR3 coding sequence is TGTGCCAGCAGCTCGTGGACAGGGGCCTACGAGCAGTACTTC.

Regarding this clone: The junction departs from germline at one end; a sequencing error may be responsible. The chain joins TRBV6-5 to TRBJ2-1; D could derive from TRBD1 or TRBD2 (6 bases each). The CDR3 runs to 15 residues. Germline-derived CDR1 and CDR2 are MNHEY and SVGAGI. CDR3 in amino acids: CASSKTSGAYNEQFF. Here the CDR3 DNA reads TGTGCCAGCAGTAAAACTTCGGGGGCCTATAATGAGCAGTTCTTC.

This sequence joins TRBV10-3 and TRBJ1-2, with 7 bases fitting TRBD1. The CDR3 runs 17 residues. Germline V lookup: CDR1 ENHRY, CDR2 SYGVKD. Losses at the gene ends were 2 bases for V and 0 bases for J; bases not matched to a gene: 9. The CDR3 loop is CAISEVGGGPTNYGYTF. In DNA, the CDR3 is TGTGCCATCAGTGAGGTGGGAGGGGGCCCTACTAACTATGGCTACACCTTC.

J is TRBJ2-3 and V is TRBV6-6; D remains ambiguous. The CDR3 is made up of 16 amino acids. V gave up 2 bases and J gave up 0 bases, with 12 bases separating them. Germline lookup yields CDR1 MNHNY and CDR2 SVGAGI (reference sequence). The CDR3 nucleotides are TGTGCCAGCAGTTACCTGAACCCCGCTAGCACAGATACGCAGTATTTT. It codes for CASSYLNPASTDTQYF.

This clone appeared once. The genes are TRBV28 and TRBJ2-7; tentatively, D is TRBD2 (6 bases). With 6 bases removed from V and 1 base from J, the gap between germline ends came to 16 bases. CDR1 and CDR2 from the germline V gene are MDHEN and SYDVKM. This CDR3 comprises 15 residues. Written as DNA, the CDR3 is TGTGCCAGCAGGTCGCAACCGGGACTTTCCTACGAGCAGTACTTC. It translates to CASRSQPGLSYEQYF.

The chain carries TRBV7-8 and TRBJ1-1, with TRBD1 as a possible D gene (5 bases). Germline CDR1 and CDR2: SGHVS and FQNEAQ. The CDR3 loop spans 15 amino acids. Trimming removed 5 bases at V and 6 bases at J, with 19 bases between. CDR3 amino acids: CASSLVSGRAAEAFF. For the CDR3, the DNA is TGTGCCAGCAGCCTGGTCTCGGGGCGGGCGGCTGAAGCTTTCTTT.

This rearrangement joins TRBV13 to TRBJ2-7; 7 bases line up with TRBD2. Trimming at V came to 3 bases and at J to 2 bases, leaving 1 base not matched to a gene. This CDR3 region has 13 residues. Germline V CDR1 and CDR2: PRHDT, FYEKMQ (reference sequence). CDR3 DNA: TGTGCCAGCAGCTTCGGGACTACCTACGAGCAGTACTTC. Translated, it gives CASSFGTTYEQYF.

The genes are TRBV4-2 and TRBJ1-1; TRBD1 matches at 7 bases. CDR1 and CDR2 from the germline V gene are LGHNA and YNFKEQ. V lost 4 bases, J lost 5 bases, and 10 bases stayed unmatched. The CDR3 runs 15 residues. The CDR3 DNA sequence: TGTGCCAGCAGCCCGGATGACAGGGCGGGGACTGAAGCTTTCTTT. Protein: CASSPDDRAGTEAFF.